These 22 T cell receptor beta chains came from one sample sequenced in a study of human versus mouse CDR3 diversity and MHC coevolution. Some clones are missing from TCRdb's copy, which holds only in-frame ones; the method was immunoSEQ multiplex PCR. The sample consists of about 81,000 clones, about 94% of them appearing once. The sample consisted of naive CD4+ T cells from blood. Subset here: CD45RO-negative CD62L-positive naive CD4 T cells. The receptor source for this set is a person aged 30 to 70 in good health.

V gene TRBV9 combines with J gene TRBJ2-7, with a possible D match to TRBD2 (5 bases). The ends were cut back, 2 bases at V and 2 bases at J, with 11 bases in the middle. Germline V lookup: CDR1 SGDLS, CDR2 YYNGEE. The CDR3 is 14 amino acids. Here the CDR3 reads CASSVQAAAYEQYF. CDR3 sequence (DNA): TGTGCCAGCAGCGTTCAAGCGGCGGCCTACGAGCAGTACTTC.

This sequence joins TRBV5-1 and TRBJ2-1; 7 nucleotides agree with TRBD2. The germline V gene encodes CDR1 SGHRS and CDR2 YFSETQ. The V segment lost 4 bases and the J segment 4 bases; nucleotides outside the gene matches: 17. The CDR3 is 18 amino acids. CDR3 sequence (DNA): TGCGCCAGCAGCGTACCCCGATCGACTAGCTCCGGTTACAATGAGCAGTTCTTC. This codes for CASSVPRSTSSGYNEQFF.

V and J are TRBV14 and TRBJ2-1; 7 bases are a match to TRBD2. The length of the CDR3 is 17 residues. V lost 4 bases to trimming and J lost 6 bases; unmatched junction nucleotides: 15. Germline V gives CDR1 SGHDN, CDR2 FVKESK. The CDR3 here is CASSRFSVASGRNEQFF. CDR3 nucleotide sequence: TGTGCCAGCAGCCGCTTTTCTGTGGCTAGCGGTCGCAATGAGCAGTTCTTC.

The rearrangement uses TRBV28 and TRBJ2-7; 8 nucleotides match TRBD1. The germline CDR1 and CDR2 sequences are MDHEN and SYDVKM. Germline trimming cut 1 base from V and 3 bases from J; bases unmatched to any gene: 2. The CDR3 totals 14 residues. Written as DNA, the CDR3 is TGTGCCAGCAGTTTATCAGGACAGGGCTACGAGCAGTACTTC. Translation: CASSLSGQGYEQYF.

The chain links TRBV5-4 to TRBJ2-7; tentatively, D is TRBD1 (5 bases). The CDR3 contains 14 residues. Trimming left V 4 bases short and J 7 bases short, with 18 bases between. In germline, CDR1 is SGHNT, CDR2 YYREEE (reference sequence). CDR3 nucleotide sequence: TGTGCCAGCAGCCGCCCCCAGGGCCCAGGGGAGCAGTACTTC. Its translation is CASSRPQGPGEQYF.

CDR3 coding DNA: TGCGCCAGCAGCTGGACTAGCGGGGGGGCTAACACCGGGGAGCTGTTTTTT. As protein: CASSWTSGGANTGELFF. The chain employs TRBV5-1 and TRBJ2-2, with TRBD2 matching 15 bases. This CDR3 spans 17 amino acids. V shed 3 bases and J 2 bases; nucleotides not matched to a gene: 2. CDR1 is SGHRS, CDR2 YFSETQ, per germline.

The DNA of the CDR3 is TGTGCCAGTAGTAGGGGCACCGTGGCCTTAATTCAAGAGTCCCTCCACTTT. Protein sequence: CASSRGTVALIQESLHF. The rearrangement uses TRBV19 and TRBJ1-6, with D tentatively TRBD1 (5 bases). V was shortened by 4 bases and J by 14 bases, with 27 bases between the two germline ends. This CDR3 is built from 17 residues. Germline V gene lookup returns CDR1 LNHDA and CDR2 SQIVND (reference sequence). The full variable domain, rest sourced from reference TRBV19 and TRBJ1-6, is DGGITQSPKYLFRKEGQNVTLSCEQNLNHDAMYWYRQDPGQGLRLIYYSQIVNDFQKGDIAEGYSVSREKKESFPLTVTSAQKNPTAFYLCASSRGTVALIQESLHFGNGTRLTVT.

The rearrangement links TRBV19 to TRBJ2-2; TRBD2 is a possible D gene (6 bases). The CDR3 has 16 amino acids. Trimming cost V 7 bases and J 5 bases, with 20 bases left between them. Germline CDR1 and CDR2: LNHDA and SQIVND (reference sequence). The DNA of the CDR3 is TGTGCCAGTAAGACACCCTCCTGGAGGGGAACCGGGGAGCTGTTTTTT. This sequence encodes CASKTPSWRGTGELFF. Together with reference TRBV19 and TRBJ2-2, the CDR3 gives the full variable domain: DGGITQSPKYLFRKEGQNVTLSCEQNLNHDAMYWYRQDPGQGLRLIYYSQIVNDFQKGDIAEGYSVSREKKESFPLTVTSAQKNPTAFYLCASKTPSWRGTGELFFGEGSRLTVL.

V gene TRBV6-5 combines with J gene TRBJ2-7; D is perhaps TRBD1 (5 bases). Trimming cost V 3 bases and J 3 bases, with 15 bases left between them. The V gene's germline CDR1 is MNHEY and CDR2 SVGAGI. The CDR3 totals 15 residues. The CDR3 DNA reads as TGTGCCAGCAGTTATTTAGGGGCAGGGCACTACGAGCAGTACTTC. It encodes CASSYLGAGHYEQYF.

The chain is built from TRBV6-5 and TRBJ1-2; 8 nucleotides align to TRBD1. J gave up 4 bases and V 3 bases, and 1 base lay outside the gene matches. Germline V CDR1 and CDR2: MNHEY, SVGAGI. This CDR3 is 13 amino acids long. The DNA for the CDR3 is TGTGCCAGCAGTTATACAGGGGGCTATGGCTACACCTTC. It codes for CASSYTGGYGYTF.

The V call is TRBV2, the J call TRBJ1-1, with a weak D call TRBD1 (6 bases). The germline V and J ends were trimmed by 8 bases and 5 bases, with 15 bases remaining between them. Germline CDR1 SNHLY, CDR2 FYNNEI. This CDR3 region has 13 residues. This chain's CDR3 is CASHIAQGTEAFF. The CDR3 DNA follows: TGTGCCAGCCACATAGCTCAGGGGACTGAAGCTTTCTTT.

This chain joins TRBV7-2 and TRBJ1-6; 7 nucleotides agree with TRBD1. Trimming removed 2 bases from V and 7 bases from J; junction bases left unmatched: 2. Germline values: CDR1 SGHTA, CDR2 FQGNSA. CDR3 length equals 14 residues. The CDR3 loop is CASSLPQGNSPLHF. Here the CDR3 DNA reads TGTGCCAGCAGCTTACCACAGGGGAATTCACCCCTCCACTTT. Full variable domain (rest looked up from reference TRBV7-2 and TRBJ1-6): GAGVSQSPSNKVTEKGKDVELRCDPISGHTALYWYRQSLGQGLEFLIYFQGNSAPDKSGLPSDRFSAERTGGSVSTLTIQRTQQEDSAVYLCASSLPQGNSPLHFGNGTRLTVT.

The chain recombines TRBV28 with TRBJ2-7; tentative D call: TRBD1 (5 bases). Between the trimmed V and J ends, which lost 2 bases and 3 bases, there was a span of 11 bases. The CDR3 has 14 residues. The germline CDR1 and CDR2 sequences are MDHEN and SYDVKM. CDR3 loop: CASSLHGQGYEQYF. The CDR3 DNA is TGTGCCAGCAGTTTACACGGGCAGGGCTACGAGCAGTACTTC.

This chain uses TRBV12-5 with TRBJ2-1; 9 bases agree with TRBD2. The ends lost 0 bases at V and 2 bases at J; junction bases unmatched: 5. Looked up from germline, CDR1 is LGHNT and CDR2 is FRNRAP. The CDR3 is 17 amino acids. CDR3 region: CASGLVTVAGAYNEQFF. Written as DNA, the CDR3 is TGTGCTAGTGGTTTGGTAACTGTAGCGGGAGCCTACAATGAGCAGTTCTTC.

The table lists this clone with a count of one. This chain joins TRBV7-2 and TRBJ2-5, with 10 bases aligning to TRBD2. Germline CDR1 reads SGHTA; CDR2 reads FQGNSA. The CDR3 contains 15 residues. V shed 6 bases, J shed 2 bases, and the junction held 6 bases outside the gene matches. DNA for the CDR3: TGTGCCAGCAGGGCCCTAGCGGGGGTTCAAGAGACCCAGTACTTC. It translates to CASRALAGVQETQYF. The whole variable domain, filled in from reference TRBV7-2 and TRBJ2-5, reads GAGVSQSPSNKVTEKGKDVELRCDPISGHTALYWYRQSLGQGLEFLIYFQGNSAPDKSGLPSDRFSAERTGGSVSTLTIQRTQQEDSAVYLCASRALAGVQETQYFGPGTRLLVL.

The gene calls are TRBV4-2 and TRBJ2-2; 7 bases align to TRBD1. The J segment lost 6 bases and the V segment lost 4 bases, leaving 8 bases of the junction unmatched. Germline V gives CDR1 LGHNA, CDR2 YNFKEQ. The CDR3 covers 15 residues. The CDR3 DNA reads TGTGCCAGCAGCCCGCAGACAGGGTTTGCCGGGGAGCTGTTTTTT. Amino acid sequence: CASSPQTGFAGELFF.

The chain uses TRBV6-5 and TRBJ1-1; 9 bases map to TRBD1. CDR1 MNHEY and CDR2 SVGAGI come from the germline V gene. After removal of 0 bases from V and 8 bases from J, the junction contained 4 bases not matched to a gene. The CDR3 consists of 14 residues. The chain's CDR3 is CASSYSYGTGEAFF. The CDR3 region has the DNA TGTGCCAGCAGTTACTCCTACGGGACAGGGGAAGCTTTCTTT.

This rearrangement joins TRBV7-2 to TRBJ2-7, with TRBD1 identical over 8 bases. The CDR3 sequence is 18 residues long. V gave up 0 bases and J gave up 1 base; unmatched junction bases: 11. The germline gives CDR1 SGHTA, CDR2 FQGNSA. This CDR3 reads CASSLASSGTGFSYEQYF. DNA for the CDR3: TGTGCCAGCAGCTTAGCCTCTTCCGGGACAGGATTTTCCTACGAGCAGTACTTC.

V and J are TRBV7-2 and TRBJ2-7; D is ambiguous. CDR1 and CDR2 (germline): SGHTA, FQGNSA. Trimming took 1 base from V and 6 from J, leaving 10 bases between them. This CDR3 spans 13 amino acids. The chain's CDR3 is CASSLDPVGEQYF. CDR3 sequence (DNA): TGTGCCAGCAGCTTAGATCCGGTCGGCGAGCAGTACTTC.

J is TRBJ1-1 and V is TRBV5-1, with 7 bases fitting TRBD1. Germline CDR1 reads SGHRS; CDR2 reads YFSETQ. V shed 4 bases, J shed 3 bases, and the junction held 9 bases outside the gene matches. The CDR3 length is 15 residues. In DNA form, the CDR3 reads TGCGCCAGCAGCCAACAGACAGGGCGGTACACTGAAGCTTTCTTT. This encodes CASSQQTGRYTEAFF. The full variable domain, rest sourced from reference TRBV5-1 and TRBJ1-1, is KAGVTQTPRYLIKTRGQQVTLSCSPISGHRSVSWYQQTPGQGLQFLFEYFSETQRNKGNFPGRFSGRQFSNSRSEMNVSTLELGDSALYLCASSQQTGRYTEAFFGQGTRLTVV.

The genes are TRBV19 and TRBJ1-4; 9 positions match TRBD1. The CDR3 covers 15 residues. Germline V gene data show CDR1 as LNHDA and CDR2 as SQIVND (reference sequence). V gave up 5 bases and J gave up 4 bases; unmatched junction bases: 5. CDR3 in DNA: TGTGCCAGTAGTCTCCCGGGACAGGGTAATGAAAAACTGTTTTTT. This codes for CASSLPGQGNEKLFF.

The CDR3 loop is CASSLTGGYGYTF. CDR3 in DNA: TGTGCCAGCAGTTTAACAGGGGGCTATGGCTACACCTTC. The chain combines TRBV28 with TRBJ1-2, with TRBD1 matching 8 bases. Trimming at V came to 2 bases and at J to 4 bases, leaving 0 bases not matched to a gene. CDR3 length: 13 amino acids. CDR1 and CDR2 (germline): MDHEN, SYDVKM.